The 15 T cell receptor beta chains given below trace back to one sample, sequenced in a study of blood T cells in healthy people across ages (dated by TCRdb to between 2014 and 2017). The library was prepared using 5' RACE. The run used an Illumina HiSeq 2500. The second PCR ran for about 6 to 11 cycles and used a J-beta primer mix along with a sample-barcoded 5' primer. TCRdb redid the processing of the public reads, applying fastp at Q25 and MiXCR, and retained in-frame beta chains. All rows with the same CDR3 protein become a single entry with the most common DNA and genes. In all, the sample holds 630,000 or so distinct CDR3 sequences, and approximately 30% of those were seen once. The top ten clones comprise 15% to 19% of the sample. Sequencing was carried out using blood. All receptors derive from a woman of 80 years or more in good health.

This clonotype showed up many times. The chain carries TRBV28 and TRBJ2-7; 7 bases fit TRBD1. This CDR3 spans 16 amino acids. Germline loops: CDR1 MDHEN, CDR2 SYDVKM. V shed 6 bases and J 0 bases; nucleotides not matched to a gene: 11. For the CDR3, the DNA is TGTGCCAGCAGGGCGGCTGGGACAGCGAGCTCCTACGAGCAGTACTTC. Residues: CASRAAGTASSYEQYF.

There are a few counts of this clonotype. The J gene is TRBJ2-7, the V gene TRBV3-1; 7 bases agree with TRBD2. This CDR3 contains 14 residues. Germline loops: CDR1 LGHDT, CDR2 YNNKEL (reference sequence). V lost 5 bases to trimming and J lost 0 bases; unmatched junction nucleotides: 4. The CDR3 nucleotides read TGTGCCAGCAGCGTAAGCGGGACCTCCTACGAGCAGTACTTC. It encodes CASSVSGTSYEQYF.

The chain joins TRBV7-2 to TRBJ2-5; no clear D. This CDR3 is 14 amino acids long. The V end was cut by 7 bases, the J end by 5 bases, with 17 bases between. Germline-derived CDR1 and CDR2 are SGHTA and FQGNSA. Here the CDR3 DNA reads TGTGCCAGCACCTCCGGAATTTTGGGGGAGACCCAGTACTTC. This encodes CASTSGILGETQYF. Drawing the rest from reference TRBV7-2 and TRBJ2-5, the complete variable domain is GAGVSQSPSNKVTEKGKDVELRCDPISGHTALYWYRQSLGQGLEFLIYFQGNSAPDKSGLPSDRFSAERTGGSVSTLTIQRTQQEDSAVYLCASTSGILGETQYFGPGTRLLVL.

The J gene is TRBJ1-2, the V gene TRBV20-1; 8 bases map to TRBD1. Germline CDR1 reads DFQATT; CDR2 reads SNEGSKA (reference sequence). The CDR3 sequence is 14 residues long. Unmatched junction bases numbered 13, after V lost 5 bases and J lost 8 bases. CDR3 region: CSAGGQGARSGYTF. The DNA of the CDR3 is TGCAGTGCTGGGGGGCAGGGGGCGCGTTCCGGCTACACCTTC.

This sequence joins TRBV2 and TRBJ1-1; no clear D. Germline values: CDR1 SNHLY, CDR2 FYNNEI. The V and J ends lost 8 bases and 0 bases respectively, with 10 bases between them. The CDR3 is 13 amino acids. CDR3 loop: CASGGYLNTEAFF. DNA for the CDR3: TGTGCCAGCGGCGGATACCTGAACACTGAAGCTTTCTTT.

This clonotype showed up just a few times. The J gene is TRBJ1-2, the V gene TRBV5-1; tentative D call: TRBD1 (5 bases). The CDR3 is 15 amino acids. The V end lost 4 bases, the J end lost 5 bases, and 18 bases lay between the germline ends. Germline CDR1 and CDR2: SGHRS and YFSETQ. CDR3 loop: CASSASQGFDYGYTF. The CDR3 bases are TGCGCCAGCAGCGCTTCCCAGGGATTCGATTATGGCTACACCTTC.

This clonotype occurred many times. The chain links TRBV5-5 to TRBJ2-1; 12 bases are shared with TRBD1. This CDR3 is 15 amino acids long. Germline CDR1 and CDR2: SGHKS and YYEKEE (reference sequence). V lost 4 bases to trimming and J lost 14 bases; unmatched junction nucleotides: 13. DNA of the CDR3: TGTGCCAGCAGCCGACCTGGGGACAGGGGGCGCAGGGAGTTCTTC. As protein: CASSRPGDRGRREFF. The full variable domain, in which reference TRBV5-5 and TRBJ2-1 provide the parts outside the CDR3, is DAGVTQSPTHLIKTRGQQVTLRCSPISGHKSVSWYQQVLGQGPQFIFQYYEKEERGRGNFPDRFSARQFPNYSSELNVNALLLGDSALYLCASSRPGDRGRREFFGPGTRLTVL.

This clonotype has just a few counts. This rearrangement joins TRBV10-3 to TRBJ1-1; D gene unclear. Per germline, CDR1 ENHRY and CDR2 SYGVKD. V dropped 3 bases and J dropped 1 base, with 9 bases sitting between them. CDR3 length: 14 residues. The CDR3 DNA reads TGTGCCATCAGTGATATGGGAGGGAACACTGAAGCTTTCTTT. Protein: CAISDMGGNTEAFF.

There are a few counts of this clonotype. The V call is TRBV6-1, the J call TRBJ2-5; TRBD1 might be the D (6 bases). The CDR3 extends over 13 amino acids. Germline V lookup: CDR1 MNHNS, CDR2 SASEGT. The germline V and J ends were trimmed by 3 bases and 11 bases, with 16 bases remaining between them. CDR3 amino acids: CASSDRGCNEQYF. DNA for the CDR3: TGTGCCAGCAGTGACAGGGGCTGCAATGAGCAGTACTTC.

This clonotype was recorded a few times. The J gene is TRBJ2-7, the V gene TRBV18; 9 positions agree with TRBD1. Losses at the gene ends were 4 bases for V and 3 bases for J; bases not matched to a gene: 4. Germline lookup yields CDR1 KGHSH and CDR2 LQKENI. This CDR3 is built from 14 residues. The CDR3 protein is CASSQQGALYEQYF. CDR3 bases: TGTGCCAGCTCACAACAGGGGGCCCTCTACGAGCAGTACTTC.

In this sample, this clonotype turned up many times. DNA of the CDR3: TGTGCCAGCAGCTCCTCAAACTCAGCTGGGGCGAGTGATGGCTACACCTTC. This encodes CASSSSNSAGASDGYTF. V and J are TRBV7-3 and TRBJ1-2, with TRBD1 as a possible D gene (5 bases). The CDR3 has 17 amino acids. V was trimmed by 4 bases and J by 6 bases, leaving 24 bases between them. The germline V gene has CDR1 SGHTA and CDR2 FQGTGA.

This clonotype was counted many times. The chain joins TRBV29-1 to TRBJ2-1, with D maybe TRBD2 (5 bases). Germline CDR1 reads SQVTM; CDR2 reads ANQGSEA. V was trimmed by 0 bases and J by 15 bases, leaving 15 bases between them. This CDR3 spans 12 amino acids. CDR3 in DNA: TGCAGCGTTGAAGATTTAGGCACCCGGGGGTTCTTC. This gives the protein CSVEDLGTRGFF.

Notes on this clonotype: A much larger clone differs from this one at a single base, so this may be a read error. The rearrangement uses TRBV5-1 and TRBJ1-2; no reliable D call. The CDR3 spans 14 residues. Germline V gene sequence: CDR1 SGHRS, CDR2 YFSETQ. The CDR3 DNA is TGCGCCAGCAGCCCTAGGACGGTAAACTGTGGCTACACCTTC. Amino acid sequence: CASSPRTVNCGYTF. Drawing the rest from reference TRBV5-1 and TRBJ1-2, the complete variable domain is KAGVTQTPRYLIKTRGQQVTLSCSPISGHRSVSWYQQTPGQGLQFLFEYFSETQRNKGNFPGRFSGRQFSNSRSEMNVSTLELGDSALYLCASSPRTVNCGYTFGSGTRLTVV.

Of note for this clonotype: A much larger clone differs by one base, so this may be a read error. The chain has TRBV27 and TRBJ2-7, with TRBD1 matching over 9 bases. The CDR3 has 17 amino acids. Germline V gene data show CDR1 as MNHEY and CDR2 as SMNVEV (reference sequence). Unmatched junction bases numbered 11, after V lost 3 bases and J lost 2 bases. The DNA for the CDR3 is TGTGCCAGCAGTTTGACTAGTCCGGGACAGGGCCCCTACGAGCAGTACTTC. Translation: CASSLTSPGQGPYEQYF.

J is TRBJ1-1 and V is TRBV2; D unresolved. With 9 bases removed from V and 1 base from J, the gap between germline ends came to 12 bases. The CDR3 has 13 residues. CDR1 SNHLY and CDR2 FYNNEI come from the germline V gene. The CDR3 loop is CARTRRTNTEAFF. Here the CDR3 DNA reads TGTGCCAGAACGAGGCGGACGAACACTGAAGCTTTCTTT. The full variable domain, completed using reference TRBV2 and TRBJ1-1, is EPEVTQTPSHQVTQMGQEVILRCVPISNHLYFYWYRQILGQKVEFLVSFYNNEISEKSEIFDDQFSVERPDGSNFTLKIRSTKLEDSAMYFCARTRRTNTEAFFGQGTRLTVV.